This TCR beta chain was retrieved from a study of blood T cells in healthy people across ages. Trimming stripped 7 bases from V and 4 bases from J, with 16 bases between. Germline V gives CDR1 SEHNR, CDR2 FQNEAQ (reference sequence). The CDR3 runs to 14 residues. A J-beta primer mix and a sample-barcoded 5' primer were used in a second PCR of about 7 to 12 cycles. TCRdb re-called the 5' RACE reads through MiXCR, storing one row per CDR3 protein. The sample holds roughly 1.7 million distinct CDR3 sequences, about 31% seen once. The sample consisted of blood. The receptor comes from a woman aged 25-40 years in good health. This chain connects TRBV7-9 to TRBJ1-1; D may be TRBD1 (5 bases). The DNA for the CDR3 is TGTGCCAGCACCCCATCGGGGGGGGGCACTGAAGCTTTCTTT. It yields the protein CASTPSGGGTEAFF.